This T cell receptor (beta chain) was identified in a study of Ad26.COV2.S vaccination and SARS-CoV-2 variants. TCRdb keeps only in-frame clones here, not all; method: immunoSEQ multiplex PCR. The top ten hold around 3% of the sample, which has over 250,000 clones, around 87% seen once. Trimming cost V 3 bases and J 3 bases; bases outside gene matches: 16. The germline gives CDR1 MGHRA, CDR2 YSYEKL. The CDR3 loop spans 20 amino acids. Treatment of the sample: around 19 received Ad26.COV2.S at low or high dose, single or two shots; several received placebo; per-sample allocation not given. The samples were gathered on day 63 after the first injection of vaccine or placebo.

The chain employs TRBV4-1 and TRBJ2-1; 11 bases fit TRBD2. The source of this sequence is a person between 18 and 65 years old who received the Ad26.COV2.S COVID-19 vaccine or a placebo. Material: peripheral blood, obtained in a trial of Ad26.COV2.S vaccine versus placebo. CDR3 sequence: CASSHPGTSGLKGFYNEQFF. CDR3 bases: TGCGCCAGCAGCCACCCCGGGACTAGCGGCCTTAAGGGGTTCTACAATGAGCAGTTCTTC.